By share of the sample, the clone carrying this TCR beta chain is medium-sized. Antigen specificity is unknown. This entry is derived from a study of metastatic and nonmetastatic thyroid tumors. The overall study: The comparison covered peripheral blood and tumor or nodule tissue in malignant and benign thyroid patients. Study findings and constraints: Reports indicated that malignant thyroid tumors showed significantly higher TCR beta diversity than benign nodules did, in blood and tumor.

The V end lost 0 bases, the J end lost 3 bases, and 9 bases lay between the germline ends. In germline, CDR1 is DFQATT, CDR2 SNEGSKA (reference sequence). The CDR3 extends over 13 amino acids. As handled by the study authors: For papillary thyroid cancer, a distant-metastasis classifier was constructed from CDR3 differences observed across clinicopathological groups. TCRdb called clones again from the PCR reads with MiXCR. The V and J calls follow TCRdb's processing rather than the paper's. Seen here are some 27,000 clones, roughly 3.7% observed once, and the top ten hold about 3.3%. Thyroid surgery was preceded by no treatment in any patient.

This receptor was taken from a male donor with papillary thyroid cancer or a benign thyroid nodule (not recorded which). Some clones in this sample may be carry-over from other donors' samples. Sequenced: blood. This chain uses TRBV20-1 with TRBJ2-7; no clear D. The CDR3 DNA reads as TGCAGTGCTAGAGAGGCAGCATACTACGAGCAGTACTTC. Translation: CSAREAAYYEQYF.